The 18 T cell receptor beta chains below come from one sample, sequenced in a study of cytomegalovirus exposure and HLA in healthy donors (dated by TCRdb to about 2017). Library preparation employed the immunoSEQ multiplex PCR assay. The multiplex PCR relied on a mix of 60 forward primers for TCR Vbeta segments and 13 reverse primers for TCR Jbeta segments. TCRdb retrieved this table from immuneACCESS and kept in-frame rearrangements only. Not all clones are present; in checked studies, unresolved V genes account for under half, and no reason is known for the remainder. Present in this sample are about 41,000 clones, roughly 80% of which were seen just once. Approximately 2.8% of the sample is taken by the ten largest. The sequenced sample was PBMCs. Receptor source: a man over 45 in good health and CMV-seronegative.

This chain joins TRBV5-1 and TRBJ2-1; no definite D call. Deletions cut 4 bases from V and 6 bases from J, with 11 bases between. The CDR3 has 13 amino acids. CDR1 and CDR2 from the germline V gene are SGHRS and YFSETQ. CDR3 coding DNA: TGCGCCAGCAGCCCCTACCAGCGCAATGAGCAGTTCTTC. Translating gives CASSPYQRNEQFF. The full variable domain, rest sourced from reference TRBV5-1 and TRBJ2-1, is KAGVTQTPRYLIKTRGQQVTLSCSPISGHRSVSWYQQTPGQGLQFLFEYFSETQRNKGNFPGRFSGRQFSNSRSEMNVSTLELGDSALYLCASSPYQRNEQFFGPGTRLTVL.

The CDR3: CASSIGAYEQYF. The CDR3 DNA reads as TGTGCCAGCAGCATCGGGGCCTACGAGCAGTACTTC. This rearrangement joins TRBV11-1 to TRBJ2-7; D perhaps matches TRBD2 (5 bases). Trimming removed 5 bases at V and 2 bases at J, with 7 bases between. CDR1 is SGHAT and CDR2 is FQDESV in the germline V gene (reference sequence). The CDR3 has 12 amino acids.

A single count supports this clone. The rearrangement links TRBV5-1 to TRBJ1-6; possible D gene TRBD1, 6 bases. The V gene's germline CDR1 is SGHRS and CDR2 YFSETQ. This CDR3 is 15 amino acids long. V was cut by 0 bases and J by 7 bases, with 11 bases left in between. The CDR3 DNA sequence: TGCGCCAGCAGCTTGGTGGGCGGACAGAATTCACCCCTCCACTTT. Protein product: CASSLVGGQNSPLHF.

Of note for this clone: Sequence at one end of the junction differs from germline and may be a read error. The rearrangement joins TRBV7-9 to TRBJ1-1; tentative D call: TRBD1 (5 bases). Germline assignment: CDR1 SEHNR and CDR2 FQNEAQ (reference sequence). There are 15 residues in the CDR3. The CDR3 DNA reads as TGTTCCAGCATTCCAGCTCCCAGGGTGAACACTGAAGCTTTCTTT. It specifies CSSIPAPRVNTEAFF.

CDR3 loop: CASSPPGSQGYEQYF. The CDR3 nucleotides read TGTGCCAGCTCACCACCGGGGTCACAGGGTTACGAGCAGTACTTC. The rearrangement joins TRBV18 to TRBJ2-7; D is possibly TRBD1 (6 bases). The CDR3 is 15 residues long. Trimming removed 0 bases at V and 4 bases at J, with 13 bases between. CDR1 is KGHSH, CDR2 LQKENI, per germline.

The rearrangement joins TRBV4-3 to TRBJ1-2, with D hard to call. The CDR3 extends over 13 amino acids. Deletions cut 4 bases from V and 8 bases from J, with 14 bases between. The germline V gene encodes CDR1 LGHNA and CDR2 YSLEER. CDR3 in amino acids: CASSPYSAEGYTF. As DNA, the CDR3 is TGCGCCAGCAGCCCCTATTCAGCGGAAGGCTACACCTTC.

V usage is TRBV9 and J usage is TRBJ1-2; a weak D match, TRBD1 (6 bases). Trimming took off 0 bases at V and 8 bases at J, with 11 bases between the two ends. The CDR3 loop spans 13 amino acids. Germline V lookup: CDR1 SGDLS, CDR2 YYNGEE. Here the CDR3 reads CASSVAGERGYTF. CDR3 nucleotide sequence: TGTGCCAGCAGCGTAGCAGGGGAGCGGGGCTACACCTTC.

This chain connects TRBV7-6 to TRBJ2-7; TRBD1 is a possible D gene (7 bases). CDR3 length: 14 residues. Germline V lookup: CDR1 SGHVS, CDR2 FNYEAQ. The V and J ends lost 3 bases and 4 bases respectively, with 13 bases between them. CDR3 residues: CASSFQGGRYEQYF. The CDR3 bases are TGTGCCAGCAGCTTCCAGGGGGGCCGTTACGAGCAGTACTTC. Variable domain in full (rest from reference TRBV7-6 and TRBJ2-7): GAGVSQSPRYKVTKRGQDVALRCDPISGHVSLYWYRQALGQGPEFLTYFNYEAQQDKSGLPNDRFSAERPEGSISTLTIQRTEQRDSAMYRCASSFQGGRYEQYFGPGTRLTVT.

The genes are TRBV27 and TRBJ2-7, with 9 bases lining up with TRBD2. Trimming took 2 bases from V and 3 from J; bases not matched to a gene: 2. CDR1 MNHEY and CDR2 SMNVEV come from the germline V gene (reference sequence). The CDR3 spans 14 residues. CDR3 loop: CASSLATSGYEQYF. For the CDR3, the DNA is TGTGCCAGCAGTTTAGCGACTAGCGGCTACGAGCAGTACTTC.

This rearrangement joins TRBV9 to TRBJ2-7; TRBD1 agrees at 10 bases. CDR1 and CDR2 (germline): SGDLS, YYNGEE. Germline trimming cut 0 bases from V and 6 bases from J; bases unmatched to any gene: 3. The CDR3 loop spans 14 amino acids. CDR3 sequence: CASSVETGGIEQYF. For the CDR3, the DNA is TGTGCCAGCAGCGTAGAGACAGGGGGCATCGAGCAGTACTTC.

V and J are TRBV21-1 and TRBJ1-3; the D segment call TRBD1 is taken from the table without a DNA check. TRBV21-1 is deemed a pseudogene. This CDR3 is built from 14 residues. In nucleotides, the CDR3 is TGTGCCAGCAGCTCACAGGGTGGTGGAAACACCATATATTTT. Its protein is CASSSQGGGNTIYF.

This chain links TRBV19 with TRBJ1-4; D possibly corresponds to TRBD1 (5 bases). V was cut by 6 bases and J by 0 bases, with 8 bases left in between. This CDR3 has 14 residues. Germline-derived CDR1 and CDR2 are LNHDA and SQIVND (reference sequence). This CDR3 is CASRTVATNEKLFF. CDR3 DNA: TGTGCCAGTAGGACAGTAGCAACTAATGAAAAACTGTTTTTT.

The V call is TRBV7-6, the J call TRBJ2-7; the match to TRBD2 covers 15 bases. The CDR3 totals 17 residues. Germline CDR1 and CDR2: SGHVS and FNYEAQ. The V and J ends lost 5 bases and 2 bases, in that order; junction bases with no gene match: 7. The CDR3 DNA sequence: TGTGCCAGCAGCCTGGGACTAGCGGGGGGCGCTGCCTACGAGCAGTACTTC. This translates into CASSLGLAGGAAYEQYF.

V is TRBV7-2 and J is TRBJ1-3; D is ambiguous. Germline V CDR1 and CDR2: SGHTA, FQGNSA. The V end was cut by 6 bases, the J end by 4 bases, with 10 bases between. The length of the CDR3 is 13 residues. The CDR3 sequence is CASRLQSGNTIYF. The CDR3 nucleotides are TGTGCCAGCAGATTACAGTCCGGAAACACCATATATTTT.

J is TRBJ1-5 and V is TRBV19; 7 bases line up with TRBD1. The V segment lost 0 bases and the J segment 7 bases; nucleotides outside the gene matches: 6. The CDR3 totals 15 residues. The germline V gene has CDR1 LNHDA and CDR2 SQIVND (reference sequence). The CDR3 spells CASSIDTGAYQPQHF. The CDR3 nucleotides read TGTGCCAGTAGTATAGACACAGGGGCGTACCAGCCCCAGCATTTT.

CDR3 sequence (DNA): TGCGCCAGCAGCCAAGAAAATAGGAGCCACTTT. This translates into CASSQENRSHF. The V gene is TRBV4-3, the J gene TRBJ1-6, with unresolved D. Per the germline V gene, CDR1 is LGHNA and CDR2 is YSLEER. There are 11 residues in the CDR3. V was cut by 0 bases and J by 18 bases, with 9 bases left in between.

There are a few counts of this clone. This chain connects TRBV4-3 to TRBJ2-7; TRBD2 agrees at 8 bases. The CDR3 loop spans 13 amino acids. Germline lookup yields CDR1 LGHNA and CDR2 YSLEER. Unmatched junction bases numbered 8, after V lost 8 bases and J lost 5 bases. The CDR3 nucleotides are TGCGCCAGCTGGGGGACTAGAACCCACGAGCAGTACTTC. Encoded protein: CASWGTRTHEQYF.

The V gene is TRBV7-2, the J gene TRBJ1-1; tentatively, D is TRBD1 (5 bases). This CDR3 contains 16 residues. Germline V lookup: CDR1 SGHTA, CDR2 FQGNSA. The ends were cut back, 5 bases at V and 3 bases at J, with 19 bases in the middle. CDR3 in amino acids: CASSPHVYGGDTEAFF. CDR3 nucleotide sequence: TGTGCCAGCAGCCCACATGTTTATGGGGGGGACACTGAAGCTTTCTTT.